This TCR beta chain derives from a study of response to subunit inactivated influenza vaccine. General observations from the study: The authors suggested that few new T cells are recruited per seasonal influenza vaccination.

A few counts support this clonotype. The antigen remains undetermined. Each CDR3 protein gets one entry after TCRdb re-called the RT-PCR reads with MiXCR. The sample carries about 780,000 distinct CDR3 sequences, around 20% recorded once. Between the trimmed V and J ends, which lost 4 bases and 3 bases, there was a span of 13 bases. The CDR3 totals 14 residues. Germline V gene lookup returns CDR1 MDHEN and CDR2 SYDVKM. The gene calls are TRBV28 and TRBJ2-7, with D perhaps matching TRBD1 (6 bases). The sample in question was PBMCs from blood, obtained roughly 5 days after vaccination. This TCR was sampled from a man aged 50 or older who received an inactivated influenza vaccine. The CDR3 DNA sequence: TGTGCCAGCAGTTCTCCGGGACACGTCTACGAGCAGTACTTC. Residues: CASSSPGHVYEQYF. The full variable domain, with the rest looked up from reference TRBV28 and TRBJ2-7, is DVKVTQSSRYLVKRTGEKVFLECVQDMDHENMFWYRQDPGLGLRLIYFSYDVKMKEKGDIPEGYSVSREKKERFSLILESASTNQTSMYLCASSSPGHVYEQYFGPGTRLTVT.